This entry is about one T cell receptor (beta chain). V lost 2 bases and J 5 bases, leaving 13 bases between the germline ends. From germline, CDR1 is KGHSH and CDR2 LQKENI. CDR3 length: 14 residues. This sample is drawn from a study of blood T cell repertoires in COVID-19. Individuals aged roughly 18 to 90 years were recruited from fewer than 30 US areas. Assignment of participants to cohorts was predicated upon participant-reported clinical history. Resolution of symptoms, clearance, or two negative PCRs was present in recovered Cohort 3 donors. Here immunoSEQ multiplex PCR was the method, and the copy in TCRdb shows in-frame clones only, minus some. The table lists around 390,000 clones, more than 75% of them singletons, with about 9.4% in the top ten.

The chain uses TRBV18 and TRBJ2-7; D not certain. The source material was PBMCs or T cells enriched from blood (not recorded which). The receptor's source is a woman between 45 and 65 years old who had recovered from COVID-19. The CDR3 loop is CASSPSSVLNEQYF. CDR3 nucleotides: TGTGCCAGCTCACCATCGTCCGTATTAAACGAGCAGTACTTC.